This paragraph reports one T cell receptor beta chain. Germline V gene sequence: CDR1 LGHNA, CDR2 YSLEER. This CDR3 has 15 amino acids. V lost 1 base and J 5 bases, leaving 14 bases between the germline ends. Profiling relied on immunoSEQ multiplex PCR, and the TCRdb table lists in-frame clones only, not all of them. This repertoire shows approximately 70,000 clones, around 93% found once; its top ten account for roughly 4.6%. The sample comprised PBMCs. The source is a man aged 40-49 years with rheumatoid arthritis. The chain couples TRBV4-3 to TRBJ2-5, with D possibly matching TRBD2 (6 bases). In DNA, the CDR3 is TGCGCCAGCAGCCAAGGGGCGGGGAGAGAGGAGACCCAGTACTTC. Amino acid sequence: CASSQGAGREETQYF.